The present entry profiles one T cell receptor (beta chain) with its context. Its antigen is still unknown. This entry is derived from a study of cytomegalovirus exposure and HLA in healthy donors. Study-level findings and limits: Presence/absence analyses assumed roughly uniform sequencing depth across donors. On later analysis, the bulk of CMV-associated TCR beta chains appeared to be HLA-restricted. Sequence variants that were highly shared formed a cluster that was likely a sequencing artifact. Segments of the TCR beta V type were, in most cases, productive about 87% or about 30% of the time in an earlier analysis.

The study ran its PCR with 60 Vbeta and 13 Jbeta primers. The assay was immunoSEQ multiplex PCR, and TCRdb's table has in-frame clones only and misses some. The repertoire has 150,000 to 200,000 clones, more than 70% of them found once; the top ten carry 2.5% to 3.5%. Germline V lookup: CDR1 MNHEY, CDR2 SMNVEV (reference sequence). The CDR3 consists of 18 residues. V was clipped by 5 bases and J by 5 bases; unmatched bases: 19. The V call is TRBV27, the J call TRBJ2-7; 9 nucleotides match TRBD1. The receptor comes from a male donor in good health and CMV-seronegative. The sequenced sample was PBMCs. Here the CDR3 reads CASSQLGTGIRGAHEQYF. CDR3 DNA: TGTGCCAGCAGTCAACTCGGGACAGGGATAAGGGGGGCCCACGAGCAGTACTTC.